A single sample gave rise to the 21 T cell receptor beta chains below, sequenced in a study of shared clonotypes between healthy human individuals. Clones were read by immunoSEQ multiplex PCR, and TCRdb kept only the in-frame ones, dropping some. In the table there are some 2 million clones, roughly 94% of which are singletons. Sequencing was performed on naive CD4+ T cells sorted from blood. Subset here: CD45RA+ positively selected. The receptors originated from a man between 18 and 29 years old in good health.

The chain links TRBV27 to TRBJ1-3; no firm D call. The CDR3 length is 13 residues. The V and J ends lost 6 bases and 2 bases respectively, with 8 bases between them. Germline lookup yields CDR1 MNHEY and CDR2 SMNVEV (reference sequence). The CDR3 DNA sequence: TGTGCCAGCAGACGGACTGCTGGAAACACCATATATTTT. This codes for CASRRTAGNTIYF.

J is TRBJ2-3 and V is TRBV4-1; 10 bases match TRBD1. Germline V gene lookup returns CDR1 MGHRA and CDR2 YSYEKL. This CDR3 spans 14 amino acids. V was pared by 4 bases and J by 6 bases, with 4 bases of the junction left unmatched. CDR3 in DNA: TGCGCCAGCAGCCCGGGGACAGGGGAGGATACGCAGTATTTT. Translating gives CASSPGTGEDTQYF.

The chain has TRBV27 and TRBJ2-7; tentative D call: TRBD2 (5 bases). V lost 6 bases to trimming and J lost 2 bases, with 17 bases between them. The CDR3 contains 15 residues. CDR1 MNHEY and CDR2 SMNVEV come from the germline V gene (reference sequence). The CDR3 region is CASRSHSARPYEQYF. DNA for the CDR3: TGTGCCAGCAGGTCCCATAGCGCGAGGCCCTACGAGCAGTACTTC.

CDR3 nucleotides: TGTGCCAGTAAGGCAGCCTATAATTCACCCCTCCACTTT. This codes for CASKAAYNSPLHF. The rearrangement uses TRBV28 and TRBJ1-6; D remains ambiguous. Germline V lookup: CDR1 MDHEN, CDR2 SYDVKM. CDR3 length equals 13 residues. With 9 bases removed from V and 2 bases from J, the gap between germline ends came to 8 bases.

This clone has a single count. J is TRBJ2-1 and V is TRBV2; no clear D. This CDR3 has 16 residues. The germline V and J ends were trimmed by 3 bases and 2 bases, with 14 bases remaining between them. Germline V gene sequence: CDR1 SNHLY, CDR2 FYNNEI. CDR3 coding DNA: TGTGCCAGCAGTGAGGGCTCTACGGTCCCCTACAATGAGCAGTTCTTC. Translation: CASSEGSTVPYNEQFF.

The chain has TRBV2 and TRBJ2-3, with 7 positions matching TRBD2. The germline V gene has CDR1 SNHLY and CDR2 FYNNEI. V gave up 8 bases and J gave up 1 base; unmatched junction bases: 12. The CDR3 covers 16 residues. CDR3 sequence: CASWAPFAGGTDTQYF. CDR3 bases: TGTGCCAGCTGGGCCCCTTTTGCGGGGGGCACAGATACGCAGTATTTT.

The sample holds a few counts of this clone. V and J are TRBV2 and TRBJ1-5; no firm D call. Trimming stripped 3 bases from V and 2 bases from J, with 8 bases between. This CDR3 is built from 14 residues. Germline CDR1 and CDR2: SNHLY and FYNNEI. The CDR3 DNA reads TGTGCCAGCAGTGATGTCCAAGGCAATCAGCCCCAGCATTTT. Translated: CASSDVQGNQPQHF.

The sample holds one count of this clone. The chain links TRBV11-3 to TRBJ2-6; 7 bases match TRBD1. This CDR3 has 15 amino acids. The germline V gene has CDR1 SGHNT and CDR2 YENEEA. After removal of 5 bases from V and 4 bases from J, the junction contained 5 bases not matched to a gene. The CDR3 nucleotides are TGTGCCAGCAGCAAAGGGGGCCCCGGGGCCAACGTCCTGACTTTC. Translated, it gives CASSKGGPGANVLTF.

Points on this clone: The sample carries other DNA sequences with the same CDR3. This chain connects TRBV7-3 to TRBJ2-5; no firm D call. Germline V CDR1 and CDR2: SGHTA, FQGTGA. V lost 1 base to trimming and J lost 1 base, with 4 bases between them. The CDR3 runs 13 residues. The CDR3 sequence is CASSLSGQETQYF. The DNA of the CDR3 is TGTGCCAGCAGCTTAAGCGGCCAAGAGACCCAGTACTTC.

V and J are TRBV19 and TRBJ2-3, with D perhaps given as TRBD1 or TRBD2 (5 bases each). The CDR3 covers 16 residues. Germline loops: CDR1 LNHDA, CDR2 SQIVND (reference sequence). The V and J ends lost 3 bases and 8 bases respectively, with 21 bases between them. The CDR3 spells CASSIPGTQKKGTQYF. The CDR3 bases are TGTGCCAGTAGTATCCCCGGGACCCAGAAGAAGGGTACGCAGTATTTT.

The chain is built from TRBV5-6 and TRBJ1-2; weak D call: TRBD1 (5 bases). Germline V CDR1 and CDR2: SGHDT, YYEEEE. V lost 4 bases to trimming and J lost 4 bases, with 11 bases between them. CDR3 length equals 13 residues. CDR3 bases: TGTGCCAGCAGCGAAGACAGATTCTATGGCTACACCTTC. It is translated as CASSEDRFYGYTF.

Of note for this clone: Within the sample, other DNA sequences also encode this same CDR3. V is TRBV6-5 and J is TRBJ1-4; possibly TRBD1 for D (6 bases). The germline V and J ends were trimmed by 2 bases and 2 bases, with 9 bases remaining between them. Germline V gene lookup returns CDR1 MNHEY and CDR2 SVGAGI. The CDR3 loop spans 15 amino acids. This chain's CDR3 is CASSYLGATNEKLFF. In DNA, the CDR3 is TGTGCCAGCAGTTACCTGGGGGCGACTAATGAAAAACTGTTTTTT.

This chain uses TRBV15 with TRBJ1-5; the D is unclear. From germline, CDR1 is LNHNV and CDR2 YYDKDF (reference sequence). This CDR3 region has 13 residues. Deletions cut 2 bases from V and 4 bases from J, with 6 bases between. CDR3 nucleotide sequence: TGTGCCACCAGCAGATTCCGAAATCAGCCCCAGCATTTT. This translates into CATSRFRNQPQHF.

This clone was picked up one time. J is TRBJ2-7 and V is TRBV29-1; D gene unclear. Germline assignment: CDR1 SQVTM and CDR2 ANQGSEA. Trimming removed 4 bases at V and 6 bases at J, with 10 bases between. The CDR3 is made up of 11 amino acids. The CDR3 nucleotides read TGCAGCGTTGTCGGTGCGAGCGAGCAGTACTTC. Translation gives CSVVGASEQYF.

V usage is TRBV15 and J usage is TRBJ1-2; D ambiguous. CDR3 length equals 14 residues. CDR1 LNHNV and CDR2 YYDKDF come from the germline V gene (reference sequence). The V end lost 0 bases, the J end lost 3 bases, and 8 bases lay between the germline ends. In DNA, the CDR3 is TGTGCCACCAGCAGAGACACAGCCGACTATGGCTACACCTTC. Amino acid sequence: CATSRDTADYGYTF.

CDR3 sequence reads: CASVGQGDSPLHF. In DNA form, the CDR3 reads TGCGCCAGCGTGGGACAGGGGGATTCACCCCTCCACTTT. The chain links TRBV10-2 to TRBJ1-6, with 11 nucleotides matching TRBD1. The CDR3 consists of 13 residues. From germline, CDR1 is WSHSY and CDR2 SAAADI. The junction had 2 bases not matched to a gene; V was cut back by 8 bases and J by 8 bases.

Remarks on this clone: Other DNA sequences in the sample encode the same CDR3. The V call is TRBV29-1, the J call TRBJ1-1; D perhaps matches TRBD1 (6 bases). Trimming took 5 bases from V and 2 from J, leaving 12 bases between them. From germline, CDR1 is SQVTM and CDR2 ANQGSEA. This CDR3 region has 13 residues. The CDR3: CSVKGTLNTEAFF. For the CDR3, the DNA is TGCAGCGTTAAAGGGACACTTAACACTGAAGCTTTCTTT.

This chain connects TRBV19 to TRBJ1-5, with D perhaps TRBD1 (5 bases). V shed 8 bases and J shed 7 bases, with 9 bases lying between them. The CDR3 totals 11 residues. The germline CDR1 and CDR2 sequences are LNHDA and SQIVND (reference sequence). CDR3 sequence reads: CASGDRQPQHF. DNA of the CDR3: TGTGCCAGTGGGGACCGGCAGCCCCAGCATTTT. The variable domain in full, completed from reference TRBV19 and TRBJ1-5, reads DGGITQSPKYLFRKEGQNVTLSCEQNLNHDAMYWYRQDPGQGLRLIYYSQIVNDFQKGDIAEGYSVSREKKESFPLTVTSAQKNPTAFYLCASGDRQPQHFGDGTRLSIL.

Worth noting for this clone: Other nucleotide sequences in the sample specify the same CDR3. The chain links TRBV15 to TRBJ2-7, with D hard to call. The CDR3 sequence is 12 residues long. Germline CDR1 reads LNHNV; CDR2 reads YYDKDF (reference sequence). V was cut by 1 base and J by 6 bases, with 7 bases left in between. DNA of the CDR3: TGTGCCACCAGCAGAGTGGGCGGCGAGCAGTACTTC. Translated, it gives CATSRVGGEQYF.

J is TRBJ2-4 and V is TRBV28; TRBD2 matches at 7 bases. CDR1 is MDHEN and CDR2 is SYDVKM in the germline V gene. The length of the CDR3 is 17 residues. V lost 8 bases and J lost 0; bases outside the gene matches: 13. The CDR3 nucleotides are TGTGCCAGCGCTTCGGTGGGGGGGGTGAAAGCCAAAAACATTCAGTACTTC. Translation: CASASVGGVKAKNIQYF.

The genes are TRBV5-1 and TRBJ2-3, with 11 bases aligning to TRBD1. This CDR3 has 16 amino acids. V shed 5 bases, J shed 3 bases, and the junction held 8 bases outside the gene matches. Germline-derived CDR1 and CDR2 are SGHRS and YFSETQ. CDR3: CASRQRTGGRTDTQYF. CDR3 bases: TGCGCCAGCAGGCAGAGGACAGGGGGCCGGACAGATACGCAGTATTTT. The whole variable domain, remainder taken from reference TRBV5-1 and TRBJ2-3, is KAGVTQTPRYLIKTRGQQVTLSCSPISGHRSVSWYQQTPGQGLQFLFEYFSETQRNKGNFPGRFSGRQFSNSRSEMNVSTLELGDSALYLCASRQRTGGRTDTQYFGPGTRLTVL.